These 21 T cell receptor beta chains share one sample of origin, sequenced in a study of OX40 agonist ivuxolimab in advanced cancers. Repertoires were generated with immunoSEQ multiplex PCR, while TCRdb's copy carries only in-frame clones and drops some. The profile shows more than 85,000 clones, about nine tenths of them singletons. The sample in question was CD4+ or CD8+ T cells sorted from blood, obtained in a trial of the OX40 agonist ivuxolimab. These receptors came from an adult with an advanced solid tumor such as melanoma, head and neck, liver or kidney cancer.

The chain is built from TRBV7-9 and TRBJ2-7, with TRBD1 identical over 9 bases. Germline-derived CDR1 and CDR2 are SEHNR and FQNEAQ (reference sequence). With 3 bases clipped from V and 5 bases from J, the junction kept 2 bases outside the gene matches. The CDR3 contains 13 residues. The CDR3 spells CASSFDRGNEQYF. The CDR3 nucleotides are TGTGCCAGCAGCTTTGACAGGGGGAACGAGCAGTACTTC.

This chain uses TRBV28 with TRBJ2-7; 7 bases are a match to TRBD1. Trimming cost V 6 bases and J 0 bases; bases outside gene matches: 5. CDR3 size: 14 residues. Germline-derived CDR1 and CDR2 are MDHEN and SYDVKM. CDR3 nucleotide sequence: TGTGCCAGCAGCTTGGGACAGCGCTCCTACGAGCAGTACTTC. Protein sequence: CASSLGQRSYEQYF. Full variable domain (missing parts from reference TRBV28 and TRBJ2-7): DVKVTQSSRYLVKRTGEKVFLECVQDMDHENMFWYRQDPGLGLRLIYFSYDVKMKEKGDIPEGYSVSREKKERFSLILESASTNQTSMYLCASSLGQRSYEQYFGPGTRLTVT.

V gene TRBV7-2 combines with J gene TRBJ1-1, with D perhaps TRBD1 (5 bases). V lost 3 bases to trimming and J lost 4 bases, with 12 bases between them. This CDR3 comprises 14 residues. Germline CDR1 reads SGHTA; CDR2 reads FQGNSA. The CDR3 nucleotides are TGTGCCAGCAGCTTTCGGCGGGGGGGCACTGAAGCTTTCTTT. Protein sequence: CASSFRRGGTEAFF.

The V gene is TRBV6-5, the J gene TRBJ2-5; TRBD1 aligns across 7 bases. The CDR3 has 14 residues. The germline V gene has CDR1 MNHEY and CDR2 SVGAGI. With 4 bases clipped from V and 0 bases from J, the junction kept 2 bases outside the gene matches. In DNA, the CDR3 is TGTGCCAGCAGTTCTGGACAGGACCAAGAGACCCAGTACTTC. Its translation is CASSSGQDQETQYF.

This clone turned up a few times. This chain connects TRBV4-2 to TRBJ1-1; perhaps TRBD1 as D (6 bases). The CDR3 runs to 15 residues. The V and J ends lost 4 bases and 2 bases respectively, with 14 bases between them. Per germline, CDR1 LGHNA and CDR2 YNFKEQ. CDR3 amino acids: CASSRSQGINTEAFF. CDR3 coding DNA: TGTGCCAGCAGCCGCTCTCAGGGGATTAACACTGAAGCTTTCTTT.

The J gene is TRBJ2-1, the V gene TRBV7-3; 13 nucleotides align to TRBD2. CDR3 length: 16 residues. Germline CDR1 reads SGHTA; CDR2 reads FQGTGA. Trimming cost V 5 bases and J 10 bases; bases outside gene matches: 11. The CDR3 nucleotides are TGTGCCAGCAGCCGATCCAGACTAGCGGGAGGTGAGGAGCAGTTCTTC. Protein sequence: CASSRSRLAGGEEQFF.

The chain recombines TRBV9 with TRBJ2-5, with TRBD2 identical over 9 bases. The germline gives CDR1 SGDLS, CDR2 YYNGEE. Unmatched junction bases numbered 11, after V lost 3 bases and J lost 5 bases. The CDR3 loop spans 16 amino acids. The CDR3 nucleotides read TGTGCCAGCAGCGCCCGACTAGCGGCGGGACGGGAGACCCAGTACTTC. It specifies CASSARLAAGRETQYF.

This chain uses TRBV7-2 with TRBJ1-1; D unresolved. This CDR3 region has 12 residues. V shed 5 bases and J shed 10 bases, with 14 bases lying between them. Germline V gene data show CDR1 as SGHTA and CDR2 as FQGNSA. The CDR3 region has the DNA TGTGCCAGCAGCCCCGACCTATATCGAGCTTTCTTT. The encoded protein is CASSPDLYRAFF.

V and J are TRBV14 and TRBJ2-1; D gene ambiguous. This CDR3 contains 12 residues. Trimming removed 3 bases from V and 4 bases from J, with 4 bases in between. CDR1 is SGHDN, CDR2 FVKESK, per germline. The CDR3 DNA sequence: TGTGCCAGCAGCCACAGATACAATGAGCAGTTCTTC. Translation: CASSHRYNEQFF.

The chain is built from TRBV14 and TRBJ2-7; no clear D. This CDR3 has 11 residues. The V gene's germline CDR1 is SGHDN and CDR2 FVKESK. V was trimmed by 8 bases and J by 4 bases, leaving 9 bases between them. The CDR3 sequence: CASGFLYEQYF. The CDR3 region has the DNA TGTGCCAGCGGGTTTTTGTACGAGCAGTACTTC.

The rearrangement links TRBV28 to TRBJ2-1; TRBD2 agrees at 8 bases. Germline V CDR1 and CDR2: MDHEN, SYDVKM. This CDR3 comprises 14 residues. V dropped 11 bases and J dropped 4; count of bases not matched to a gene: 10. CDR3 residues: CAATRGGGYNEQFF. CDR3 DNA sequence: TGTGCCGCAACCCGGGGCGGGGGGTACAATGAGCAGTTCTTC.

CDR3 protein: CALTGWGTEAFF. In DNA form, the CDR3 reads TGTGCCTTGACAGGGTGGGGCACTGAAGCTTTCTTT. This sequence joins TRBV30 and TRBJ1-1, with 7 bases aligning to TRBD1. The CDR3 length is 12 residues. The trim removed 7 bases at V and 4 bases at J, leaving 6 bases unmatched. From germline, CDR1 is GTSNPN and CDR2 SVGIG (reference sequence).

The chain employs TRBV18 and TRBJ2-5; the match to TRBD1 covers 7 bases. The CDR3 covers 13 residues. Per germline, CDR1 KGHSH and CDR2 LQKENI. Trimming took 6 bases from V and 5 from J; bases not matched to a gene: 6. The CDR3 region is CASSVDRLETQYF. DNA of the CDR3: TGTGCCAGCTCCGTGGACAGGCTGGAGACCCAGTACTTC.

This clone was seen once. The genes are TRBV5-5 and TRBJ1-4; TRBD1 agrees at 10 bases. Germline-derived CDR1 and CDR2 are SGHKS and YYEKEE (reference sequence). V shed 4 bases, J shed 2 bases, and the junction held 11 bases outside the gene matches. This CDR3 region has 18 residues. The CDR3 loop is CASSNRDRGFVTNEKLFF. The CDR3 DNA reads as TGTGCCAGCAGCAACCGGGACAGGGGTTTCGTGACTAATGAAAAACTGTTTTTT.

This chain links TRBV28 with TRBJ2-1; TRBD2 aligns across 7 bases. The J segment lost 1 base and the V segment lost 7 bases, leaving 4 bases of the junction unmatched. CDR3 length: 14 residues. The V gene's germline CDR1 is MDHEN and CDR2 SYDVKM. CDR3 DNA sequence: TGTGCCAGCACGGAAGCGGGATCCTACAATGAGCAGTTCTTC. Encoded protein: CASTEAGSYNEQFF.

A few counts support this clone. The chain recombines TRBV4-2 with TRBJ2-3; D ambiguous. Trimming stripped 2 bases from V and 2 bases from J, with 8 bases between. The CDR3 runs to 14 residues. The germline V gene has CDR1 LGHNA and CDR2 YNFKEQ. The CDR3 spells CASSQPNPTDTQYF. CDR3 sequence (DNA): TGTGCCAGCAGCCAACCTAATCCCACAGATACGCAGTATTTT.

This rearrangement joins TRBV5-1 to TRBJ1-1; D gene unclear. Trimming shortened V by 4 bases and J by 1 base, and 17 bases separated the two germline ends. The CDR3 length is 16 residues. Looked up from germline, CDR1 is SGHRS and CDR2 is YFSETQ. CDR3 nucleotides: TGCGCCAGCAGCCGTAGTGGGTGGGCAAGGAACACTGAAGCTTTCTTT. This sequence encodes CASSRSGWARNTEAFF.

V and J are TRBV5-5 and TRBJ2-7; TRBD1 matches 8 bases. CDR3 size: 17 residues. Per the germline V gene, CDR1 is SGHKS and CDR2 is YYEKEE (reference sequence). The J segment lost 6 bases and the V segment lost 2 bases, leaving 16 bases of the junction unmatched. The CDR3 region has the DNA TGTGCCAGCAGCTTCGACAGGGGAGGTCCCCTGGGCGTCGAGCAGTACTTC. It is translated as CASSFDRGGPLGVEQYF.

The chain carries TRBV28 and TRBJ1-2; D may be TRBD1 (5 bases). CDR1 is MDHEN and CDR2 is SYDVKM in the germline V gene. The V gene lost 7 bases and the J gene lost 3 bases, with 30 bases spanning the gap. This CDR3 is 19 amino acids long. In nucleotides, the CDR3 is TGTGCCAGCACCCCTCCCTTTGGGGACGTTCGGGCTGGGGACTATGGCTACACCTTC. Translating it yields CASTPPFGDVRAGDYGYTF.

This chain uses TRBV5-1 with TRBJ2-2; 8 bases are shared with TRBD2. V lost 6 bases, J lost 2 bases, and 6 bases stayed unmatched. This CDR3 contains 15 residues. CDR1 SGHRS and CDR2 YFSETQ come from the germline V gene. CDR3 amino acids: CASTFTSGNTGELFF. CDR3 coding DNA: TGCGCCAGCACCTTCACTAGCGGAAACACCGGGGAGCTGTTTTTT.

V and J are TRBV5-1 and TRBJ2-2; D may be TRBD1 (5 bases). The V gene's germline CDR1 is SGHRS and CDR2 YFSETQ. CDR3 length equals 14 residues. V lost 0 bases, J lost 3 bases, and 6 bases lay in between. This CDR3 reads CASSLVTDTGELFF. DNA for the CDR3: TGCGCCAGCAGCTTGGTGACAGACACCGGGGAGCTGTTTTTT.